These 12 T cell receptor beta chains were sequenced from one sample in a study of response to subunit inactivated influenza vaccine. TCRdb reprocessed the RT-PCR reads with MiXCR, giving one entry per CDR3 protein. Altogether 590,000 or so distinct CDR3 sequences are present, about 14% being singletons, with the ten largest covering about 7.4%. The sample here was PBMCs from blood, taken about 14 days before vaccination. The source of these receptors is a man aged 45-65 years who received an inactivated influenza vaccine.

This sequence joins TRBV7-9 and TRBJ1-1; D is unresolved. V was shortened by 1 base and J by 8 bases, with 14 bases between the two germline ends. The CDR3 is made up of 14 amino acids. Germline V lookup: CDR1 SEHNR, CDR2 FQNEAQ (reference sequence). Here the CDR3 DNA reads TGTGCCAGCAGCTTAGAATCCGGGGTCGGCGAAGCTTTCTTT. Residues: CASSLESGVGEAFF.

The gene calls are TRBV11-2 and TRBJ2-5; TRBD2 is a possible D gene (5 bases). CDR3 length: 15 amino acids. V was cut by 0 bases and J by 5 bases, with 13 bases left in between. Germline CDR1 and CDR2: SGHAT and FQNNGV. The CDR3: CASSLDRLASETQYF. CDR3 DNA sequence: TGTGCCAGCAGCTTAGATAGGCTAGCCAGCGAGACCCAGTACTTC.

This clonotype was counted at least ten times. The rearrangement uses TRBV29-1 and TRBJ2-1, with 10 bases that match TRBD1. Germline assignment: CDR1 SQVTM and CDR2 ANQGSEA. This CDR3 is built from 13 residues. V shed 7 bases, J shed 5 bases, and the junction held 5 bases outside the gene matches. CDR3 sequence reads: CSGGQGRHNEQFF. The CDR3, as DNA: TGCAGCGGGGGACAGGGGAGGCACAATGAGCAGTTCTTC.

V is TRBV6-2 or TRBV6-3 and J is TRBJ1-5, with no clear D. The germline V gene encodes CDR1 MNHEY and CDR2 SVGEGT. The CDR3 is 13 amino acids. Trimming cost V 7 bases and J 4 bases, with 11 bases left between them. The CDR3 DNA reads TGTGCCAGCACTAAGTGTACAAATCAGCCCCAGCATTTT. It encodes CASTKCTNQPQHF.

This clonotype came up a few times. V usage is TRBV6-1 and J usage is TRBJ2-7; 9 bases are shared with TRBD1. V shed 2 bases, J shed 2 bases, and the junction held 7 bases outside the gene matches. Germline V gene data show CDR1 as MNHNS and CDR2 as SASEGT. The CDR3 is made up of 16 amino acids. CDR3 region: CASSEPGTGYAYEQYF. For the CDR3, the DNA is TGTGCCAGCAGTGAACCGGGGACAGGGTACGCCTACGAGCAGTACTTC.

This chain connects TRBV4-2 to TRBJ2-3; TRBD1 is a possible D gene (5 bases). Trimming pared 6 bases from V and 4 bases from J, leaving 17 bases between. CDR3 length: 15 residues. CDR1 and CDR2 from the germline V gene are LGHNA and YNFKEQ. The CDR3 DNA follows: TGTGCCAGCAGTCTTCGGTCTTTACAGGCAGATACGCAGTATTTT. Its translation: CASSLRSLQADTQYF.

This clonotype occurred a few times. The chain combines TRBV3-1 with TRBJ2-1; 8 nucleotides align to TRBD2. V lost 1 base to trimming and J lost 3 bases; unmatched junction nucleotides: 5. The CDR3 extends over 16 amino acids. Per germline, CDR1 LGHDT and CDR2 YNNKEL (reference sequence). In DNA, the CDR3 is TGTGCCAGCAGCCAAGGCAGCGGGAGACGCTACAATGAGCAGTTCTTC. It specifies CASSQGSGRRYNEQFF.

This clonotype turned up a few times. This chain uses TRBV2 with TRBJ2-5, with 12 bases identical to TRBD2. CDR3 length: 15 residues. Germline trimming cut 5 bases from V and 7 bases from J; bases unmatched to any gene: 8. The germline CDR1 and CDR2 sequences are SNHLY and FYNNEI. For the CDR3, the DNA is TGTGCCAGCAGTCGACTAGCGGGGGCCGGGGGGACCCAGTACTTC. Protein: CASSRLAGAGGTQYF.

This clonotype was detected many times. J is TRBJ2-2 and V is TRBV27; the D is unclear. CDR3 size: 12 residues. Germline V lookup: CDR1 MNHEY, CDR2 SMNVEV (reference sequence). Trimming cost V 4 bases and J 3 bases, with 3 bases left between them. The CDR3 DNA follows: TGTGCCAGCAGTTATGACACCGGGGAGCTGTTTTTT. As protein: CASSYDTGELFF.

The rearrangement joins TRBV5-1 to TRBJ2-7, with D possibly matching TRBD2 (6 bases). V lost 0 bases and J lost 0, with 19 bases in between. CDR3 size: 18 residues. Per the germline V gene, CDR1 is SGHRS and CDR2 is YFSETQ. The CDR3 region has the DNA TGCGCCAGCAGCTTGGGGGCGGGCGGGGAGCCTTTCTCCTACGAGCAGTACTTC. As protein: CASSLGAGGEPFSYEQYF.

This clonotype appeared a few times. The CDR3 nucleotides read TGTGCCAGCAGCTTATTCCGGGCTCCCGAGCAGTACTTC. As protein: CASSLFRAPEQYF. The chain combines TRBV7-9 with TRBJ2-7; D not certain. CDR1 and CDR2 from the germline V gene are SEHNR and FQNEAQ (reference sequence). The CDR3 extends over 13 amino acids. Trimming took off 2 bases at V and 6 bases at J, with 11 bases between the two ends.

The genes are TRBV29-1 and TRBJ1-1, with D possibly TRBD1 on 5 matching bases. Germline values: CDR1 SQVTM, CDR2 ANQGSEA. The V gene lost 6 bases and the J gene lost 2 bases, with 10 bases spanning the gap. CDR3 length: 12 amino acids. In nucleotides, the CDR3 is TGCAGCGTCGACAGATCAAACACTGAAGCTTTCTTT. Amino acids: CSVDRSNTEAFF.